The 21 T cell receptor beta chains below all came from one sample that was sequenced in a study of blood T cell repertoires in COVID-19. Some clones are missing from TCRdb's copy, which holds only in-frame ones; the method was immunoSEQ multiplex PCR. This sample carries approximately 260,000 clones, about nine tenths of them seen once, and the ten largest clones take over 3.5%. Material for sequencing was peripheral blood. These receptors were taken from a woman aged 35 to 49 with acute or convalescent COVID-19.

The chain combines TRBV28 with TRBJ1-5; maybe TRBD1 (5 bases). Trimming took 2 bases from V and 4 from J, leaving 15 bases between them. The CDR3 length is 16 residues. The V gene's germline CDR1 is MDHEN and CDR2 SYDVKM. Here the CDR3 reads CASSLVGQGGNQPQHF. The CDR3 DNA follows: TGTGCCAGCAGTTTAGTGGGGCAGGGAGGTAATCAGCCCCAGCATTTT.

Concerning this clone: The same CDR3 also results from other DNA sequences found in this sample. The gene calls are TRBV11-2 and TRBJ1-5, with TRBD1 as a possible D gene (5 bases). The CDR3 loop spans 15 amino acids. Germline loops: CDR1 SGHAT, CDR2 FQNNGV. With 1 base removed from V and 1 base from J, the gap between germline ends came to 8 bases. The CDR3 DNA is TGTGCCAGCAGCTTAGGGCAGGGAAGCAATCAGCCCCAGCATTTT. This codes for CASSLGQGSNQPQHF.

The V call is TRBV6-1, the J call TRBJ1-1; D is undetermined. The germline CDR1 and CDR2 sequences are MNHNS and SASEGT. Trimming cost V 1 base and J 6 bases, with 9 bases left between them. The CDR3 spans 13 residues. CDR3 region: CASSEVGRSEAFF. As DNA, the CDR3 is TGTGCCAGCAGTGAAGTTGGGAGGTCTGAAGCTTTCTTT.

The chain links TRBV6-1 to TRBJ1-5, with D maybe TRBD1 (6 bases). Trimming removed 1 base at V and 1 base at J, with 8 bases between. Germline-derived CDR1 and CDR2 are MNHNS and SASEGT. The CDR3 covers 15 residues. For the CDR3, the DNA is TGTGCCAGCAGTGAAGTAGGACAGAGCAATCAGCCCCAGCATTTT. Its translation: CASSEVGQSNQPQHF.

The chain links TRBV11-2 to TRBJ1-5; D uncertain. Germline lookup yields CDR1 SGHAT and CDR2 FQNNGV. Trimming stripped 5 bases from V and 7 bases from J, with 12 bases between. The CDR3 consists of 13 residues. CDR3 protein: CASSVEGGQPQHF. The DNA of the CDR3 is TGTGCCAGCAGCGTCGAGGGCGGCCAGCCCCAGCATTTT.

The genes are TRBV10-3 and TRBJ2-1; no clear D gene. The CDR3 is 11 amino acids. V was clipped by 4 bases and J by 9 bases, with 7 bases between them. Germline V gene sequence: CDR1 ENHRY, CDR2 SYGVKD. Here the CDR3 DNA reads TGTGCCATCAGTGGAGGTGGTGAGCAGTTCTTC. Encoded protein: CAISGGGEQFF.

The chain combines TRBV5-1 with TRBJ1-5, with TRBD1 matching over 7 bases. V lost 4 bases and J lost 4; bases outside the gene matches: 11. Per the germline V gene, CDR1 is SGHRS and CDR2 is YFSETQ. The CDR3 loop spans 16 amino acids. The CDR3 DNA reads as TGCGCCAGCAGCCGGGGCGGACCGGGACAGAATCAGCCCCAGCATTTT. Amino acids: CASSRGGPGQNQPQHF.

The V call is TRBV25-1, the J call TRBJ2-5; possibly TRBD1 for D (6 bases). The CDR3 is made up of 18 amino acids. The germline V gene encodes CDR1 MGHDK and CDR2 SYGVNS. The V gene lost 6 bases and the J gene lost 0 bases, with 23 bases spanning the gap. CDR3 bases: TGTGCCAGCAGAACCAGGGGTGGGGGCAAGGGGTACCAAGAGACCCAGTACTTC. It is translated as CASRTRGGGKGYQETQYF.

The chain employs TRBV12-3 or TRBV12-4 and TRBJ2-5; D not certain. V was cut by 5 bases and J by 5 bases, with 9 bases left in between. The CDR3 is 12 amino acids. CDR3 sequence (DNA): TGTGCCAGCAGTCCCATGCGGGAGACCCAGTACTTC. Translation: CASSPMRETQYF.

This sequence joins TRBV7-2 and TRBJ1-5; TRBD1 might be the D (6 bases). The germline V gene encodes CDR1 SGHTA and CDR2 FQGNSA. Trimming removed 5 bases at V and 4 bases at J, with 12 bases between. The CDR3 runs to 14 residues. The chain's CDR3 is CASSGGGGNQPQHF. The DNA of the CDR3 is TGTGCCAGCAGCGGAGGGGGGGGTAATCAGCCCCAGCATTTT.

This clone has a handful of counts. The genes are TRBV27 and TRBJ1-4; D uncertain. Trimming shortened V by 5 bases and J by 4 bases, and 14 bases separated the two germline ends. Germline V gives CDR1 MNHEY, CDR2 SMNVEV (reference sequence). The CDR3 covers 15 residues. CDR3 nucleotides: TGTGCCAGCAGTCTGATGGGGAGAAGTAATGAAAAACTGTTTTTT. Its translation: CASSLMGRSNEKLFF.

V usage is TRBV7-2 and J usage is TRBJ1-5, with D possibly being TRBD1 (6 bases). The CDR3 length is 15 residues. Germline CDR1 and CDR2: SGHTA and FQGNSA. The ends were cut back, 5 bases at V and 6 bases at J, with 17 bases in the middle. The CDR3 DNA is TGTGCCAGCAGCCCTGGGAGGGGGTGGGGTCAGCCCCAGCATTTT. Its protein is CASSPGRGWGQPQHF.

This chain uses TRBV29-1 with TRBJ1-2; 8 bases line up with TRBD1. Germline V lookup: CDR1 SQVTM, CDR2 ANQGSEA. The CDR3 has 16 amino acids. V shed 7 bases, J shed 2 bases, and the junction held 15 bases outside the gene matches. This CDR3 reads CSATTGQVGLNYGYTF. The DNA for the CDR3 is TGCAGCGCCACTACGGGACAGGTGGGGTTAAACTATGGCTACACCTTC.

The chain carries TRBV19 and TRBJ1-1; no clear D. CDR1 is LNHDA and CDR2 is SQIVND in the germline V gene (reference sequence). The CDR3 length is 13 residues. The germline V and J ends were trimmed by 5 bases and 0 bases, with 7 bases remaining between them. CDR3 in amino acids: CASSYSMNTEAFF. DNA for the CDR3: TGTGCCAGTAGTTACAGCATGAACACTGAAGCTTTCTTT.

The CDR3 DNA reads as TGTGCCAGCAGCCAAGAGGTTGGTGGGAGGGAGACCCAGTACTTC. As protein: CASSQEVGGRETQYF. V and J are TRBV3-1 (or the pseudogene TRBV3-2) and TRBJ2-5, with D possibly being TRBD2 (6 bases). CDR1 and CDR2 from the germline V gene are LGHDT and YNNKEL (reference sequence). The CDR3 covers 15 residues. The germline V and J ends were trimmed by 0 bases and 5 bases, with 13 bases remaining between them.

The J gene is TRBJ1-1, the V gene TRBV11-2; a possible D gene is TRBD1 (5 bases). The CDR3 has 13 residues. The germline V gene encodes CDR1 SGHAT and CDR2 FQNNGV. V was cut by 5 bases and J by 1 base, with 8 bases left in between. The CDR3 region has the DNA TGTGCCAGCAGCCAGGACACGAACACTGAAGCTTTCTTT. Translation gives CASSQDTNTEAFF. The whole variable domain, filled in from reference TRBV11-2 and TRBJ1-1, reads EAGVAQSPRYKIIEKRQSVAFWCNPISGHATLYWYQQILGQGPKLLIQFQNNGVVDDSQLPKDRFSAERLKGVDSTLKIQPAKLEDSAVYLCASSQDTNTEAFFGQGTRLTVV.

The CDR3 spells CASRPTGTVNTGELFF. In DNA form, the CDR3 reads TGTGCCAGCAGGCCTACCGGGACAGTGAACACCGGGGAGCTGTTTTTT. The chain uses TRBV11-2 and TRBJ2-2, with TRBD1 matching 7 bases. The CDR3 covers 16 residues. Germline-derived CDR1 and CDR2 are SGHAT and FQNNGV. V was clipped by 6 bases and J by 1 base; unmatched bases: 8. The full variable domain, its missing parts supplied by reference TRBV11-2 and TRBJ2-2, is EAGVAQSPRYKIIEKRQSVAFWCNPISGHATLYWYQQILGQGPKLLIQFQNNGVVDDSQLPKDRFSAERLKGVDSTLKIQPAKLEDSAVYLCASRPTGTVNTGELFFGEGSRLTVL.

This chain connects TRBV5-5 to TRBJ1-1; possible D gene TRBD1, 5 bases. The CDR3 is made up of 15 amino acids. Trimming cost V 2 bases and J 6 bases, with 17 bases left between them. From germline, CDR1 is SGHKS and CDR2 YYEKEE (reference sequence). The CDR3 is CASSFAPQGISEAFF. The CDR3 DNA is TGTGCCAGCAGCTTTGCCCCTCAGGGAATCTCTGAAGCTTTCTTT.

CDR3: CASSGGAPDTQYF. The CDR3 DNA follows: TGTGCCAGTAGCGGGGGGGCACCGGATACGCAGTATTTT. The chain combines TRBV19 with TRBJ2-3, with 8 bases matching TRBD2. Losses at the gene ends were 6 bases for V and 6 bases for J; bases not matched to a gene: 5. Germline lookup yields CDR1 LNHDA and CDR2 SQIVND (reference sequence). The CDR3 length is 13 residues.

The genes are TRBV6-5 and TRBJ2-2; the D is unclear. Germline loops: CDR1 MNHEY, CDR2 SVGAGI. The V end was cut by 5 bases, the J end by 8 bases, with 15 bases between. The CDR3 has 14 amino acids. CDR3 nucleotides: TGTGCCAGCAGTCCTAACGCTTTCTGGGGGGAGCTGTTTTTT. It is translated as CASSPNAFWGELFF.

This clone was detected only once. This chain joins TRBV29-1 and TRBJ2-6; D is possibly TRBD1 (6 bases). The germline V gene encodes CDR1 SQVTM and CDR2 ANQGSEA. Deletions cut 6 bases from V and 4 bases from J, with 25 bases between. This CDR3 contains 18 residues. CDR3 bases: TGCAGCGTCGCGGGCTGGGACAAAGAATTCCCCGGGGCCAACGTCCTGACTTTC. Translated: CSVAGWDKEFPGANVLTF.